The entry below gives a single T cell receptor (beta chain) sequence along with its context. Its target is not known. Each cell subset's genomic DNA was divided evenly among several immunoSEQ plates. Sequenced by immunoSEQ multiplex PCR; TCRdb stores in-frame clones only, minus some. The sample includes about 2.4 million clones, around nine tenths of them seen just once. The data derive from a study of shared clonotypes between healthy human individuals. Findings and limits, study-wide: For naive CD4 cells, 4% to 5% of clonotypes were shared across a handful of donors. Among donors, the sharing of clonotypes was expected to be influenced by sequencing depth. Only blood was sampled; tissue repertoires likely differ.

Germline V CDR1 and CDR2: MGHDK, SYGVNS. The CDR3 has 15 residues. The V gene lost 5 bases and the J gene lost 4 bases, with 15 bases spanning the gap. This clonotype originated in a man aged 18-30 years in good health. Sequencing was performed on naive CD4+ T cells sorted from blood. Specified subset: CD45RA+ positively selected. The chain couples TRBV25-1 to TRBJ2-1; D is unresolved. The CDR3 DNA sequence: TGTGCCAGCAGTAAAGATTCTTCCCGTTACAATGAGCAGTTCTTC. Translating it yields CASSKDSSRYNEQFF.